This T cell receptor (beta chain) was captured by sequencing in a study of T cells in Graves' hyperthyroidism and ophthalmopathy. Across the whole study: Prior to any treatment, at the point of initial diagnosis, peripheral blood was collected.

Graves' hyperthyroidism was deemed stable given no ophthalmopathy progression within 18 months. Uncontrolled infection, other autoimmune disease, pregnancy or lactation barred patients from enrollment. Fresh peripheral blood, about 9.6 ml, yielded the PBMCs. Trimming cost V 6 bases and J 2 bases, with 4 bases left between them. Germline CDR1 reads ENHRY; CDR2 reads SYGVKD. The length of the CDR3 is 12 residues. The investigators amplified TCR beta CDR3 regions from RNA transcripts. TCR CDR3 underwent first-round RT-PCR with the HTBI primer set. TCRdb itself ran the multiplex PCR reads through MiXCR, one entry per CDR3 protein. The table has approximately 400,000 distinct CDR3 sequences, approximately 14% seen once.

The chain is built from TRBV10-3 and TRBJ2-2; D gene ambiguous. The sequenced material came from blood. This TCR was sampled from a woman younger than 35 with Graves' hyperthyroidism. As DNA, the CDR3 is TGTGCCATCAGCCCTAACACCGGGGAGCTGTTTTTT. Translation: CAISPNTGELFF.